This T cell receptor (beta chain) was recorded in a study of T cells after yellow fever vaccination. The overall study: Preparing low-cell-number fractions relied on SMART-Seq v4 Ultra Low Input.

This clonotype was counted at least ten times. The target antigen is unknown. Whole-study findings and limits: Some clonotypes, a small share, were shared between CD4 and CD8 compartments.

TCRdb redid the calling of the 5' RACE reads with MiXCR, one entry per CDR3 protein. The sample has roughly 160,000 distinct CDR3 sequences, about 7% seen once. Sequences were derived from CD4+ T cells sorted from PBMCs, sampled around 5 days after the first yellow fever vaccination. The origin of this receptor is a man aged 18 to 29 who received the YFV17D yellow fever vaccine.

In DNA, the CDR3 is TGTGCCAGCAGCCCCCCTGGGACAGGCCTCCATGAAGCTTTCTTT. Protein sequence: CASSPPGTGLHEAFF. This chain links TRBV7-3 with TRBJ1-1; 8 nucleotides agree with TRBD1. The germline V gene has CDR1 SGHTA and CDR2 FQGTGA. Trimming at V came to 5 bases and at J to 7 bases, leaving 12 bases not matched to a gene. CDR3 length equals 15 residues.